Below, 31 T cell receptor beta chains from the same sample are listed, as sequenced in a study of blood T cell repertoires in COVID-19. Profiled with immunoSEQ multiplex PCR; TCRdb holds only in-frame clones, not every one. The sample shows 280,000 or so clones, roughly 85% of them seen only once. The sample was PBMCs or T cells enriched from blood (not recorded which). The receptors derive from a man younger than 45 who had recovered from COVID-19.

This chain connects TRBV7-9 to TRBJ2-1, with 10 bases aligning to TRBD2. Germline loops: CDR1 SEHNR, CDR2 FQNEAQ (reference sequence). Trimming at V came to 1 base and at J to 10 bases, leaving 4 bases not matched to a gene. CDR3 length: 14 amino acids. The CDR3 is CASSLVASGGEQFF. The CDR3, as DNA: TGTGCCAGCAGCTTAGTGGCTAGCGGGGGAGAGCAGTTCTTC.

J is TRBJ2-7 and V is TRBV2; TRBD1 aligns across 9 bases. The CDR3 spans 15 residues. J was trimmed by 2 bases and V by 6 bases; bases with no gene match: 8. Germline values: CDR1 SNHLY, CDR2 FYNNEI. CDR3 in amino acids: CASRKMDRGTYEQYF. The DNA for the CDR3 is TGTGCCAGCAGGAAGATGGACAGGGGTACCTACGAGCAGTACTTC.

The chain is built from TRBV5-1 and TRBJ2-1; 9 bases map to TRBD2. Per germline, CDR1 SGHRS and CDR2 YFSETQ. CDR3 length: 15 residues. The V segment lost 1 base and the J segment 6 bases; nucleotides outside the gene matches: 5. This CDR3 is CASSLSPSGANEQFF. Here the CDR3 DNA reads TGCGCCAGCAGCTTGTCGCCTAGCGGGGCCAATGAGCAGTTCTTC.

The chain is built from TRBV24-1 and TRBJ1-5, with 7 positions matching TRBD1. Looked up from germline, CDR1 is KGHDR and CDR2 is SFDVKD. J lost 8 bases, V lost 3 bases, and 6 bases had no gene match. The CDR3 has 14 residues. CDR3 in DNA: TGTGCCACCAGTGATACGACAGGGATTGAGCCCCAGCATTTT. It is translated as CATSDTTGIEPQHF.

The rearrangement links TRBV5-6 to TRBJ1-2, with D perhaps matching TRBD1 (6 bases). Trimming shortened V by 5 bases and J by 8 bases, and 16 bases separated the two germline ends. The CDR3 loop spans 13 amino acids. CDR1 and CDR2 (germline): SGHDT, YYEEEE. CDR3 DNA: TGTGCCAGCAGGAATACAGGGACGGGCGGCTACACCTTC. Translated: CASRNTGTGGYTF.

In its sample, this clone was seen a few times. V usage is TRBV7-5 and J usage is TRBJ1-1; the table's D call, TRBD1, was not checked against the DNA. TRBV7-5 is assigned pseudogene status. CDR3 size: 16 residues. The CDR3 region is CARSRRDRVMNTEAFF. DNA of the CDR3: TGTGCCAGAAGCCGCCGGGACAGAGTAATGAACACTGAAGCTTTCTTT.

This clone was counted only a few times. This sequence joins TRBV7-3 and TRBJ1-1; D ambiguous. Per the germline V gene, CDR1 is SGHTA and CDR2 is FQGTGA. The CDR3 contains 13 residues. Trimming removed 4 bases at V and 8 bases at J, with 14 bases between. In DNA form, the CDR3 reads TGTGCCAGCAGCTCCCTGCGGGAGGCCGAAGCTTTCTTT. The encoded protein is CASSSLREAEAFF.

The chain links TRBV10-3 to TRBJ2-5, with unresolved D. This CDR3 has 14 amino acids. Germline lookup yields CDR1 ENHRY and CDR2 SYGVKD. V lost 9 bases, J lost 0 bases, and 14 bases lay in between. The CDR3 region has the DNA TGTGCCATTCGGGTAGACCCAAACCAAGAGACCCAGTACTTC. It codes for CAIRVDPNQETQYF.

The V gene is TRBV10-3, the J gene TRBJ1-5, with 8 bases aligning to TRBD1. The V and J ends lost 3 bases and 3 bases, in that order; junction bases with no gene match: 7. The CDR3 spans 16 residues. CDR1 is ENHRY and CDR2 is SYGVKD in the germline V gene. CDR3 loop: CAISDRDRSNNQPQHF. The DNA for the CDR3 is TGTGCCATCAGTGATCGGGACAGGTCAAACAATCAGCCCCAGCATTTT.

The chain recombines TRBV2 with TRBJ1-2, with no clear D. The CDR3 runs to 13 residues. Germline V gives CDR1 SNHLY, CDR2 FYNNEI. Deletions cut 0 bases from V and 4 bases from J, with 6 bases between. The CDR3 is CASSEAPGYGYTF. In nucleotides, the CDR3 is TGTGCCAGCAGTGAAGCCCCGGGCTATGGCTACACCTTC.

This clone was detected only a few times. V and J are TRBV15 and TRBJ2-1; a weak D match, TRBD1 (6 bases). Germline lookup yields CDR1 LNHNV and CDR2 YYDKDF (reference sequence). The V gene lost 5 bases and the J gene lost 7 bases, with 15 bases spanning the gap. The CDR3 runs 14 residues. The CDR3 is CATSSRTEPNEQFF. CDR3 DNA sequence: TGTGCCACCAGCTCTCGGACAGAGCCTAATGAGCAGTTCTTC.

This clone came up a few times. This chain uses TRBV7-9 with TRBJ1-5, with a possible D match to TRBD1 (5 bases). CDR1 is SEHNR and CDR2 is FQNEAQ in the germline V gene (reference sequence). The CDR3 sequence is 14 residues long. Trimming shortened V by 1 base and J by 4 bases, and 8 bases separated the two germline ends. This chain's CDR3 is CASSLGDRNQPQHF. CDR3 in DNA: TGTGCCAGCAGCTTAGGAGACAGAAATCAGCCCCAGCATTTT. Using reference TRBV7-9 and TRBJ1-5 for the parts outside the CDR3, the full variable domain is DTGVSQNPRHKITKRGQNVTFRCDPISEHNRLYWYRQTLGQGPEFLTYFQNEAQLEKSRLLSDRFSAERPKGSFSTLEIQRTEQGDSAMYLCASSLGDRNQPQHFGDGTRLSIL.

The rearrangement links TRBV30 to TRBJ1-2; unclear D gene. Germline V gene sequence: CDR1 GTSNPN, CDR2 SVGIG (reference sequence). Trimming took 3 bases from V and 9 from J, leaving 14 bases between them. This CDR3 region has 12 residues. CDR3 DNA: TGTGCCTGGAGGTCCTGGGCGGGGAGCTACACCTTC. Its translation is CAWRSWAGSYTF.

This clone has just a few counts. The genes are TRBV2 and TRBJ2-1; 7 positions match TRBD1. This CDR3 is 13 amino acids long. Per the germline V gene, CDR1 is SNHLY and CDR2 is FYNNEI. V trimming: 6 bases; J trimming: 5 bases; junction bases outside the gene matches: 4. The CDR3 DNA follows: TGTGCCAGCAGAAAGGGACAGAACAATGAGCAGTTCTTC. Its protein product is CASRKGQNNEQFF.

The J gene is TRBJ1-4, the V gene TRBV3-1 (or the pseudogene TRBV3-2); D unclear. The length of the CDR3 is 13 residues. The V and J ends lost 5 bases and 0 bases respectively, with 4 bases between them. Germline CDR1 is LGHDT and CDR2 is YNNKEL (reference sequence). The CDR3 DNA is TGTGCCAGCAGCTACTCAACTAATGAAAAACTGTTTTTT. Protein product: CASSYSTNEKLFF.

The V gene is TRBV3-1 (or the pseudogene TRBV3-2), the J gene TRBJ2-2, with a tentative D call TRBD1 (5 bases). The V gene's germline CDR1 is LGHDT and CDR2 YNNKEL (reference sequence). V shed 5 bases and J shed 2 bases, with 9 bases lying between them. The CDR3 sequence is 14 residues long. In DNA form, the CDR3 reads TGTGCCAGCAGCAGGACAACTAACACCGGGGAGCTGTTTTTT. Translated: CASSRTTNTGELFF.

The chain carries TRBV5-1 and TRBJ2-3, with 8 nucleotides matching TRBD1. CDR3 length: 14 amino acids. Germline CDR1 reads SGHRS; CDR2 reads YFSETQ. The V and J ends lost 2 bases and 4 bases, in that order; junction bases with no gene match: 3. DNA of the CDR3: TGCGCCAGCAGCTTCAGGGGGCCGGCAGATACGCAGTATTTT. This gives the protein CASSFRGPADTQYF.

J is TRBJ1-6 and V is TRBV5-1; 7 positions match TRBD1. Trimming at V came to 0 bases and at J to 7 bases, leaving 7 bases not matched to a gene. The CDR3 is 16 amino acids. CDR1 and CDR2 from the germline V gene are SGHRS and YFSETQ. The CDR3 loop reads CASSLEYRGPNSPLHF. The CDR3 nucleotides are TGCGCCAGCAGCTTGGAATACAGGGGCCCCAATTCACCCCTCCACTTT.

This rearrangement joins TRBV25-1 to TRBJ2-7; 8 bases map to TRBD1. J lost 3 bases, V lost 7 bases, and 5 bases had no gene match. The germline CDR1 and CDR2 sequences are MGHDK and SYGVNS. The CDR3 is made up of 13 amino acids. The CDR3 region is CASNGQGFYEQYF. Here the CDR3 DNA reads TGTGCCAGCAATGGACAGGGTTTCTACGAGCAGTACTTC.

This chain's CDR3 is CATSEAPAGITDTQYF. The CDR3 DNA reads as TGTGCCACCAGTGAAGCACCAGCGGGAATCACAGATACGCAGTATTTT. The chain links TRBV24-1 to TRBJ2-3; 7 bases match TRBD2. V lost 4 bases to trimming and J lost 2 bases; unmatched junction nucleotides: 8. The CDR3 has 16 amino acids. Germline CDR1 is KGHDR and CDR2 is SFDVKD.

V and J are TRBV2 and TRBJ1-1; TRBD1 might be the D (6 bases). CDR1 and CDR2 from the germline V gene are SNHLY and FYNNEI. This CDR3 region has 14 residues. The V end lost 9 bases, the J end lost 0 bases, and 14 bases lay between the germline ends. The chain's CDR3 is CARAKDSLNTEAFF. CDR3 sequence (DNA): TGTGCCAGGGCTAAGGACAGCTTGAACACTGAAGCTTTCTTT.

The gene calls are TRBV10-1 and TRBJ1-1; D is unresolved. CDR1 is WNHNN and CDR2 is SYGVQD in the germline V gene (reference sequence). V lost 3 bases to trimming and J lost 4 bases, with 9 bases between them. The CDR3 has 13 residues. Here the CDR3 reads CASSEGRRTEAFF. The CDR3 DNA reads TGCGCCAGCAGTGAAGGGAGACGCACTGAAGCTTTCTTT.

This CDR3 is CASSFRGTYGYTF. Here the CDR3 DNA reads TGTGCCAGCAGTTTTCGGGGGACCTATGGCTACACCTTC. The chain recombines TRBV27 with TRBJ1-2; D possibly corresponds to TRBD1 (5 bases). CDR1 is MNHEY and CDR2 is SMNVEV in the germline V gene (reference sequence). This CDR3 contains 13 residues. V lost 3 bases and J lost 4, with 9 bases in between.

This chain joins TRBV27 and TRBJ1-1; a possible D gene is TRBD1 (5 bases). This CDR3 spans 15 amino acids. Per the germline V gene, CDR1 is MNHEY and CDR2 is SMNVEV (reference sequence). V was shortened by 6 bases and J by 3 bases, with 17 bases between the two germline ends. CDR3 coding DNA: TGTGCCAGCAGCGACCGGGGGGTGACGGACACTGAAGCTTTCTTT. This sequence encodes CASSDRGVTDTEAFF.

The rearrangement uses TRBV6-2 or TRBV6-3 and TRBJ1-2; no clear D gene. The CDR3 totals 14 residues. Trimming stripped 2 bases from V and 8 bases from J, with 15 bases between. Germline CDR1 MNHEY, CDR2 SVGEGT. The CDR3: CASSYRITVLGYTF. The CDR3, as DNA: TGTGCCAGCAGTTACCGCATCACGGTTTTGGGCTACACCTTC.

The rearrangement uses TRBV19 and TRBJ1-6; 7 nucleotides match TRBD1. The CDR3 contains 15 residues. Unmatched junction bases numbered 10, after V lost 7 bases and J lost 7 bases. Germline CDR1 reads LNHDA; CDR2 reads SQIVND (reference sequence). The CDR3 DNA is TGTGCCAGTACCCCACGCGGGGACAGCAATTCACCCCTCCACTTT. It is translated as CASTPRGDSNSPLHF.

This clone was seen just once. The chain recombines TRBV7-9 with TRBJ2-3; the D gene is possibly TRBD2 (6 bases). The ends were cut back, 3 bases at V and 4 bases at J, with 14 bases in the middle. CDR1 is SEHNR and CDR2 is FQNEAQ in the germline V gene (reference sequence). CDR3 size: 15 residues. CDR3 in DNA: TGTGCCAGCAGCTTGGGGGGTTCTCTCTCAGATACGCAGTATTTT. Its translation is CASSLGGSLSDTQYF.

This clone was counted once. This chain uses TRBV6-5 with TRBJ1-2; the D is unclear. This CDR3 has 13 residues. Germline assignment: CDR1 MNHEY and CDR2 SVGAGI. V was pared by 2 bases and J by 4 bases, with 8 bases between. CDR3 nucleotide sequence: TGTGCCAGCAGTTACCCCTGGAGCTATGGCTACACCTTC. This sequence encodes CASSYPWSYGYTF.

The rearrangement links TRBV7-9 to TRBJ2-2, with D possibly matching TRBD2 (5 bases). The V and J ends lost 1 base and 4 bases respectively, with 19 bases between them. Germline CDR1 SEHNR, CDR2 FQNEAQ (reference sequence). The CDR3 consists of 18 residues. The CDR3 spells CASSLGVPRAGSTGELFF. CDR3 coding DNA: TGTGCCAGCAGCTTAGGTGTACCCCGGGCTGGGAGCACCGGGGAGCTGTTTTTT.

The CDR3 sequence: CASSRDTDTQYF. CDR3 nucleotide sequence: TGTGCCAGCAGCCGAGACACAGATACGCAGTATTTT. The chain is built from TRBV7-9 and TRBJ2-3; D gene ambiguous. This CDR3 region has 12 residues. V dropped 5 bases and J dropped 2 bases, with 5 bases sitting between them. The V gene's germline CDR1 is SEHNR and CDR2 FQNEAQ (reference sequence).

The V gene is TRBV30, the J gene TRBJ1-6, with TRBD1 matching over 7 bases. With V trimmed by 1 base and J by 0 bases, 9 bases remained unmatched. From germline, CDR1 is GTSNPN and CDR2 SVGIG (reference sequence). The CDR3 spans 18 residues. DNA for the CDR3: TGTGCCTGGAGTGGGACCCCGGGACAGAGCTCCTATAATTCACCCCTCCACTTT. Translated: CAWSGTPGQSSYNSPLHF.